The rows below give T cell receptor beta chains drawn from one sample of a study of cytomegalovirus exposure and HLA in healthy donors. The data were produced by immunoSEQ multiplex PCR, yet TCRdb's version contains in-frame clones alone and is incomplete. The sample has around 150,000 clones, roughly 80% seen once. Specimen: PBMCs. These receptors all stem from a male donor in good health and CMV-seronegative. Both conserved end residues are part of each CDR3. The order of the fields is J gene, V gene, D gene, clone size, CDR3 DNA, CDR3 protein. A D gene is named only where the DNA matches it firmly. The size field is filled for only some rows; it gives once, few, many or a size class.

>TRBJ2-5|TRBV5-6|TRBD2|.
TGTGCCAGCAGGCTAGCGGGAGTGGCAGAGACCCAGTACTTC
CASRLAGVAETQYF
>TRBJ2-5|TRBV6-1|.|once
TGTGCCAGCAGTGTTGGAGGACAAGAGACCCAGTACTTC
CASSVGGQETQYF
>TRBJ2-2|TRBV5-4|.|.
TGTGCCAGCAGCAGCGGCGGGCCCCTCGACGGGGAGCTGTTTTTT
CASSSGGPLDGELFF
>TRBJ1-5|TRBV6-5|.|.
TGTGCCAGCAGACCCGACAGGTTCCGGCAGCCCCAGCATTTT
CASRPDRFRQPQHF
>TRBJ2-7|TRBV11-2|TRBD2|.
TGTGCCAGCAGCTTAGGACTAGCGAGCTCCTACGAGCAGTACTTC
CASSLGLASSYEQYF
>TRBJ2-3|TRBV4-3|TRBD2|.
TGCGCCAGCAGCCAGCGGGGGGGCGAAGATACGCAGTATTTT
CASSQRGGEDTQYF
>TRBJ2-1|TRBV11-3|.|.
TGTGCCAGCAGCTTAGCCAGGGCCCACAATGAGCAGTTCTTC
CASSLARAHNEQFF
>TRBJ2-3|TRBV5-1|.|.
TGCGCCAGCAGCTTGGCTCACTACACAGATACGCAGTATTTT
CASSLAHYTDTQYF
>TRBJ2-5|TRBV7-8|.|.
TGTGCCAGCAGCTTAGCGAGGGCAGGCCAAGAGACCCAGTACTTC
CASSLARAGQETQYF
>TRBJ2-7|TRBV5-4|.|.
TGTGCCAGCAGCCCCCGCGGAGGAACCTACGAGCAGTACTTC
CASSPRGGTYEQYF
>TRBJ1-2|TRBV6-1|TRBD1|.
TGTGCCAGCAGTGAAGCGCTTGTGGTGGGACAGTCAAACTATGGCTACACCTTC
CASSEALVVGQSNYGYTF
>TRBJ2-5|TRBV7-3|.|.
TGTGCCAGCAGCTTATCCCCGGCTAGTCGGGAGACCCAGTACTTC
CASSLSPASRETQYF
>TRBJ2-3|TRBV6-5|TRBD2|few
TGTGCCAGCAGATCAGCGGGAACCGCAGATACGCAGTATTTT
CASRSAGTADTQYF
>TRBJ2-7|TRBV27|TRBD1|.
TGTGCCAGCGGGATACAGGGGTCCTACGAGCAGTACTTC
CASGIQGSYEQYF
>TRBJ1-5|TRBV27|.|.
TGTGCCAGCAGTTTCGAACAGGGCGGCAATCAGCCCCAGCATTTT
CASSFEQGGNQPQHF
>TRBJ1-5|TRBV13|TRBD1|.
TGTGCCAGCAGCCTGGGACAGGGGTTGTCTCAGCCCCAGCATTTT
CASSLGQGLSQPQHF
>TRBJ2-7|TRBV7-2|TRBD1|.
TGTGCCAGCAGCTCAGGGACAGGGATGAGAGAGCAGTACTTC
CASSSGTGMREQYF
>TRBJ1-1|TRBV30|.|.
TGTGCCTGGAGCCAGGGTGAGGAAGCTTTCTTT
CAWSQGEEAFF
>TRBJ2-5|TRBV28|TRBD1|.
TGTGCCAGCAGTTCCTCGGACAGGGGGCTGGAGACCCAGTACTTC
CASSSSDRGLETQYF
>TRBJ1-1|TRBV5-4|.|.
TGTGCCAGCAGCTTGGATTCGGGGAGGGACACTGAAGCTTTCTTT
CASSLDSGRDTEAFF
>TRBJ1-5|TRBV19|.|.
TGTGCCAGTAGATTTGGTGCAGGGGTAGATCAGCCCCAGCATTTT
CASRFGAGVDQPQHF
>TRBJ2-3|TRBV7-9|TRBD2|.
TGTGCCAGCAGCCTCTGGACTAGCGGGGGGCTAGATACGCAGTATTTT
CASSLWTSGGLDTQYF
>TRBJ1-6|TRBV5-6|TRBD1|.
TGTGCCAGCAGCCGGGGACAGGGGGGTTTTAATTCACCCCTCCACTTT
CASSRGQGGFNSPLHF
>TRBJ1-5|TRBV27|.|.
TGTGCCAGCAGGGATCAGGGATGGGGCAATCAGCCCCAGCATTTT
CASRDQGWGNQPQHF
>TRBJ2-3|TRBV2|TRBD2|.
TGTGCCATCCCGGGACTAGCGGCATTGGATACGCAGTATTTT
CAIPGLAALDTQYF
>TRBJ2-7|TRBV2|TRBD1|.
TGTGCCAGCAGGGACAGGGATTACGAGCAGTACTTC
CASRDRDYEQYF
>TRBJ1-5|TRBV19|.|.
TGTGCCAGTGCGACAAGCCTCTATCAGCCCCAGCATTTT
CASATSLYQPQHF
>TRBJ1-6|TRBV7-9|.|.
TGTGCCAGCAGCTTAGCGGACCCTGGAGGTTCACCCCTCCACTTT
CASSLADPGGSPLHF
>TRBJ2-1|TRBV9|TRBD2|.
TGTGCCAGCAGCCTTGGGACTAGCGGGAGGGCGCATGAGCAGTTCTTC
CASSLGTSGRAHEQFF
>TRBJ2-3|TRBV18|TRBD1|.
TGTGCCAGCTCACCGGGACAGGGAATCACAGATACGCAGTATTTT
CASSPGQGITDTQYF
>TRBJ2-3|TRBV7-3|.|few
TGTGCCAGCAGCTTGTGGGCCAAGGATACGCAGTATTTT
CASSLWAKDTQYF
>TRBJ2-3|TRBV25-1|TRBD1|.
TGTGCCAGCAGTGGCTCTTGGGGACAGGGAGATGATACGCAGTATTTT
CASSGSWGQGDDTQYF
>TRBJ2-2|TRBV15|TRBD1|.
TGTGCCACCAGCAGACCGACAGGGTCGAACACCGGGGAGCTGTTTTTT
CATSRPTGSNTGELFF
>TRBJ2-2|TRBV10-3|.|.
TGTGCCACAGGGGCCTCGGACCCCCCCGGGGAGCTGTTTTTT
CATGASDPPGELFF
>TRBJ1-5|TRBV19|.|.
TGTGCCAGTAGTATGGGAAGGGGGCAGCCCCAGCATTTT
CASSMGRGQPQHF
>TRBJ2-1|TRBV5-8|.|.
TGTGCCAGCAGCTTGGAACAGGGAAATGAGCAGTTCTTC
CASSLEQGNEQFF
>TRBJ1-5|TRBV27|TRBD1|.
TGTGCCAGCAGCTCCGGGACAGGCAATCAGCCCCAGCATTTT
CASSSGTGNQPQHF
>TRBJ2-2|TRBV5-1|TRBD2|.
TGCGCCAGCAGCTTAACTAGCGGGAGGGTCACCGGGGAGCTGTTTTTT
CASSLTSGRVTGELFF
>TRBJ2-2|TRBV4-2|TRBD2|.
TGTGCCAGCAGCCAAACTAGCGGGGGGGGCACCGGGGAGCTGTTTTTT
CASSQTSGGGTGELFF
>TRBJ2-1|TRBV7-2|.|once
TGTGCCAGCAGCTTAGCGGGGCGCTCCTACAATGAGCAGTTCTTC
CASSLAGRSYNEQFF
>TRBJ2-5|TRBV6-5|TRBD1|.
TGTGCCAGCAGTACAGGGGGTCGAGAGACCCAGTACTTC
CASSTGGRETQYF
>TRBJ2-1|TRBV7-2|TRBD2|.
TGTGCCAGCAGCTTAGAAGCTCTTGCGGGAGATGAGCAGTTCTTC
CASSLEALAGDEQFF
>TRBJ2-3|TRBV28|.|.
TGTGCCAGCAGTATTCCCGGGGTAACAGATACGCAGTATTTT
CASSIPGVTDTQYF
>TRBJ2-1|TRBV15|.|.
TGTGCCACCAGCAGAGGGGCCGGAGGTTATGAGCAGTTCTTC
CATSRGAGGYEQFF
>TRBJ2-3|TRBV30|TRBD2|.
TGTGCCTGGAGCGCCGGGACTATCACAGATACGCAGTATTTT
CAWSAGTITDTQYF
>TRBJ1-4|TRBV6-5|TRBD1|.
TGTGCCAGCAGATCCGGGGACAGGTCTAATGAAAAACTGTTTTTT
CASRSGDRSNEKLFF
>TRBJ2-6|TRBV18|.|.
TGTGCCAGCTCACAACAGGGTTCTGGGGCCAACGTCCTGACTTTC
CASSQQGSGANVLTF
>TRBJ2-7|TRBV10-3|.|.
TGTGCCATCAGCCCGGGGGGCCACGAGCAGTACTTC
CAISPGGHEQYF